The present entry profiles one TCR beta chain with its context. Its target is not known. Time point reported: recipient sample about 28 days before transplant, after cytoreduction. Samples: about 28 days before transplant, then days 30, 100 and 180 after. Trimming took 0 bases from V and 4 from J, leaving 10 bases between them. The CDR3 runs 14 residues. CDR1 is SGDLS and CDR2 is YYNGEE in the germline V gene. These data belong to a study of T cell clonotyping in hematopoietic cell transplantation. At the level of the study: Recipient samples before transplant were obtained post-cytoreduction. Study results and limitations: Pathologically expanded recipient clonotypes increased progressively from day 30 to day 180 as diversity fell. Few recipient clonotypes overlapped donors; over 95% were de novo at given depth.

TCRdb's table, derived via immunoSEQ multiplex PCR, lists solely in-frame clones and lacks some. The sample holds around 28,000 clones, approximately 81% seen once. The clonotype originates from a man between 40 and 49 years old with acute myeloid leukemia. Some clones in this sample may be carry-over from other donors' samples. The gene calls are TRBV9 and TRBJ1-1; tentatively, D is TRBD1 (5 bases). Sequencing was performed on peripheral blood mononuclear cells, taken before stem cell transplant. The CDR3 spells CASSVAGLATEAFF. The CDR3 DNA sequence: TGTGCCAGCAGCGTAGCGGGGCTGGCCACTGAAGCTTTCTTT.